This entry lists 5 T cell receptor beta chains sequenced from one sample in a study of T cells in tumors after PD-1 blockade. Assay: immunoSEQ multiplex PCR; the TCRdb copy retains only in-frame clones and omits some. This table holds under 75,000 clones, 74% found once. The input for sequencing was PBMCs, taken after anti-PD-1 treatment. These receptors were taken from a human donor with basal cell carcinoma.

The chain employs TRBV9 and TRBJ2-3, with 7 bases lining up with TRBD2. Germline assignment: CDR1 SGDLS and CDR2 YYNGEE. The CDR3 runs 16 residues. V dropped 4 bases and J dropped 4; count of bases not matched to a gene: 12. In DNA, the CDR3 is TGTGCCAGCAGCCCCCCGGGGAGGGCGAGGTCAGATACGCAGTATTTT. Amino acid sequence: CASSPPGRARSDTQYF.

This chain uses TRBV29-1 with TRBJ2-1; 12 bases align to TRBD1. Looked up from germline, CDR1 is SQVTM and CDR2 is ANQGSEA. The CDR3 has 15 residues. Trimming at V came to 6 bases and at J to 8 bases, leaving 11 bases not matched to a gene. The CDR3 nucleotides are TGCAGCGTCCCAACCGGGACAGGGGGCCGGGATGAGCAGTTCTTC. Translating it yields CSVPTGTGGRDEQFF.

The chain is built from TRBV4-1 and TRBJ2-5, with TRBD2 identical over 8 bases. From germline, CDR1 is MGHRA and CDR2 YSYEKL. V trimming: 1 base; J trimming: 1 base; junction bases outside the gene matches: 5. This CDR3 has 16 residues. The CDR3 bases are TGCGCCAGCAGCCAAGGGTTAGCGGGGATCCAAGAGACCCAGTACTTC. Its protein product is CASSQGLAGIQETQYF.

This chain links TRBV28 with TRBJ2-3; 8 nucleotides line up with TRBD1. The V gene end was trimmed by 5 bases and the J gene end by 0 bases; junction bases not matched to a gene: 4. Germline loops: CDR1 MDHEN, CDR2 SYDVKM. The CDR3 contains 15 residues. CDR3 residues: CASSAGGGSTDTQYF. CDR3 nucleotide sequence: TGTGCCAGCAGTGCAGGGGGCGGTAGCACAGATACGCAGTATTTT.

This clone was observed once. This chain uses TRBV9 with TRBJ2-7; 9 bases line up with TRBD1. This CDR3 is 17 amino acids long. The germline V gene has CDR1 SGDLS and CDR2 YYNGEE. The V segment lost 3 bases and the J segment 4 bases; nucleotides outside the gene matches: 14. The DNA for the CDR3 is TGTGCCAGCAGCGCTAAACCGGGACAGGGTAAGTCATACGAGCAGTACTTC. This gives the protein CASSAKPGQGKSYEQYF.